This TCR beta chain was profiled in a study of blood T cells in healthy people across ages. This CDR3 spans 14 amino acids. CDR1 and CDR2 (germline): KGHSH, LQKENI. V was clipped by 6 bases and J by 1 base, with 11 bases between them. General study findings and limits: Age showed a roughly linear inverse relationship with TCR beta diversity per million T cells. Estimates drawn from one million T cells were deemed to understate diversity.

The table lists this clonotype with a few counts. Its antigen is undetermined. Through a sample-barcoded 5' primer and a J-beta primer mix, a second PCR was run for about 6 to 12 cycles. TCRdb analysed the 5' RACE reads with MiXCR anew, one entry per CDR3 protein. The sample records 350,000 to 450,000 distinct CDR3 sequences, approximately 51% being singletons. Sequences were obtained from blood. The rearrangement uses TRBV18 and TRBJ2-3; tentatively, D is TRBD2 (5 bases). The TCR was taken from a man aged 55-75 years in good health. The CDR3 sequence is CASSPPSRTDTQYF. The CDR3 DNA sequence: TGTGCCAGCTCCCCCCCTAGCCGCACAGATACGCAGTATTTT. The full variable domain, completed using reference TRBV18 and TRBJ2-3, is NAGVMQNPRHLVRRRGQEARLRCSPMKGHSHVYWYRQLPEEGLKFMVYLQKENIIDESGMPKERFSAEFPKEGPSILRIQQVVRGDSAAYFCASSPPSRTDTQYFGPGTRLTVL.